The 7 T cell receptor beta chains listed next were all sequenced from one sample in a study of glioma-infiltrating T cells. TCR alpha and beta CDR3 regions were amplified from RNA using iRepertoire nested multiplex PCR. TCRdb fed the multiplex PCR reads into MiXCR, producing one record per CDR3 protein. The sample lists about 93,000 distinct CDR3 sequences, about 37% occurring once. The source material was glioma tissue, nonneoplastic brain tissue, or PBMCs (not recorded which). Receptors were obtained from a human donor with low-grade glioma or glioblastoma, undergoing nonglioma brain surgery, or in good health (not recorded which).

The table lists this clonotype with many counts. The CDR3 sequence is CASSSGMTYEQYF. The CDR3 coding sequence is TGTGCCAGCAGCTCCGGGATGACCTACGAGCAGTACTTC. V and J are TRBV7-8 and TRBJ2-7; D is perhaps TRBD2 (5 bases). This CDR3 region has 13 residues. From germline, CDR1 is SGHVS and CDR2 FQNEAQ. Trimming left V 4 bases short and J 2 bases short, with 9 bases between.

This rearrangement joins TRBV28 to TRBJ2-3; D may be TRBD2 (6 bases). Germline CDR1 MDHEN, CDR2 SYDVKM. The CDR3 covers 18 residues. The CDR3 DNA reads TGTGTAAGCAGTTCGGGGAGGTTGGGCGCCTACGACACAGATACGCAGTATTTT. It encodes CVSSSGRLGAYDTDTQYF. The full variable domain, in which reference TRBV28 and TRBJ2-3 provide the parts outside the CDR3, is DVKVTQSSRYLVKRTGEKVFLECVQDMDHENMFWYRQDPGLGLRLIYFSYDVKMKEKGDIPEGYSVSREKKERFSLILESASTNQTSMYLCVSSSGRLGAYDTDTQYFGPGTRLTVL.

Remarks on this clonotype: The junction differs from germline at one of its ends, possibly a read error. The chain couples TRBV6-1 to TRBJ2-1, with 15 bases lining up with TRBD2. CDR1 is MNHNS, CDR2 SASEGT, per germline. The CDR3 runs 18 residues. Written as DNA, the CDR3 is TGTGCCAGTAAGGGACTAGCGGGAGGTCCTAGCTCCTACAATAAGCAGTTCTTC. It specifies CASKGLAGGPSSYNKQFF.

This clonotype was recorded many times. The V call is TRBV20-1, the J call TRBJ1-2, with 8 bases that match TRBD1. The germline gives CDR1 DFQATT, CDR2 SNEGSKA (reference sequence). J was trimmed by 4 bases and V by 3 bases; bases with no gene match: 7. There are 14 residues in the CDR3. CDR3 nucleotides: TGCAGTGCTAGGGACAGGGTTCGTGGCTATGGCTACACCTTC. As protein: CSARDRVRGYGYTF.

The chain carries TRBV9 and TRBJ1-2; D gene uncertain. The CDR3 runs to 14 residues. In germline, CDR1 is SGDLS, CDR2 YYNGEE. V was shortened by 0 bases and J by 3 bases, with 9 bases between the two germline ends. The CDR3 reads CASSVVPGDYGYTF. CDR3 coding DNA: TGTGCCAGCAGCGTAGTACCGGGCGACTATGGCTACACCTTC.

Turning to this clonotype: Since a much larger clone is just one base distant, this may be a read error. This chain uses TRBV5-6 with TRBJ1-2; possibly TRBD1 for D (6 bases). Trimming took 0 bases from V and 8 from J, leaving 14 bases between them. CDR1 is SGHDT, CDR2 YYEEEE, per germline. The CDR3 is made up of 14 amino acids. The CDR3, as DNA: TGTGCCAGCAGCTTGGACAGGGTACTATTCGGCTACACCTTC. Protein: CASSLDRVLFGYTF.

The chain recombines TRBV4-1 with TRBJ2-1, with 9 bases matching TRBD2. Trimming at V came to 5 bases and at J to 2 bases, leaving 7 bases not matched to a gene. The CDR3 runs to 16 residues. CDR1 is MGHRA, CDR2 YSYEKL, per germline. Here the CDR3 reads CASSLTSGPTYNEQFF. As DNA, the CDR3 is TGCGCCAGCAGCTTGACTAGCGGCCCTACCTACAATGAGCAGTTCTTC.